The present entry profiles one T cell receptor beta chain with its context. Its antigen remains undetermined. Qualities for individual bases were not recorded, and no much larger clone is one base off. Sequences SQVTM (CDR1) and ANQGSEA (CDR2) are obtained from the germline V gene. The CDR3 holds 14 amino acids from the cysteine to the phenylalanine. Only the CDR3 region is kept as DNA, spanning 42 bases read in frame from base 1. Germline trimming: 3 bases from V, 8 bases from J; junction bases outside gene matches: 11. The method was PCR. This sample was sequenced with an Illumina HiSeq 2500. TCR library preparation used molecular barcoding, with unique molecular identifiers applied to normalize quantification of the TCRbeta repertoire. Using fastp at Q25 and MiXCR, TCRdb reprocessed the public reads and kept productive beta chains. All rows with the same CDR3 protein become a single entry with the most common DNA and genes. The sample table holds 250,000 to 350,000 distinct CDR3 sequences, of which roughly 9.5% were seen once. Around 9.1% of the sample goes to the ten largest clones.

This record belongs to a study of T-cell reconstitution after alpha-beta-depleted transplantation in children (dated by TCRdb to between 2015 and 2016). Regarding the study in general: Using TCR repertoire profiling, the study quantitatively followed how T-cell immune reconstitution unfolded in children after TCRalphabeta/CD19-depleted allogeneic hematopoietic cell transplantation.

Sequencing used PBMCs from the stem cell graft donor, obtained from the stem cell graft. The chain joins TRBV29-1 to TRBJ1-2, with 8 central nucleotides matching TRBD1. The TCR comes from a human donor who donated a stem cell graft to a child with SCID. The CDR3 reads CSVDSGRGQNGYTF. Read as DNA, the sequence is TGCAGCGTTGACTCGGGCAGGGGGCAAAACGGCTACACCTTC.